The rows below give T cell receptor beta chains drawn from one sample of a study of cytomegalovirus exposure and HLA in healthy donors. Repertoires were generated with immunoSEQ multiplex PCR, while TCRdb's copy carries only in-frame clones and drops some. The data hold about 84,000 clones, with around 90% observed a single time. What was sequenced was PBMCs. Receptors originate from a man younger than 40 in good health and CMV-seronegative. The conserved cysteine and the conserved F or W are not part of the CDR3 here.

j_gene: TRBJ1-4; v_gene: TRBV6-5; CDR3aa: ASSLRTGTEKLF
j_gene: TRBJ2-7; v_gene: TRBV11-2; CDR3aa: ASSLRDSWGEQY
j_gene: TRBJ1-2; v_gene: TRBV28; CDR3aa: ASSLYPGSRGYT
j_gene: TRBJ1-4; v_gene: TRBV6-6; CDR3aa: ASSEDSLEKLF
j_gene: TRBJ2-3; v_gene: TRBV27; CDR3aa: ASRKGGEGTDTQY
j_gene: TRBJ1-1; v_gene: TRBV28; CDR3aa: ASSLSPRNTEAF
j_gene: TRBJ2-1; v_gene: TRBV6-5; CDR3aa: ASSPDRGSYNEQF
j_gene: TRBJ1-4; v_gene: TRBV6-6; CDR3aa: ASRRGWEKLF
j_gene: TRBJ1-5; v_gene: TRBV14; CDR3aa: ASSQEGGYSNQPQH
j_gene: TRBJ1-2; v_gene: TRBV2; CDR3aa: ASSGQKNGYT
j_gene: TRBJ1-1; v_gene: TRBV4-1; CDR3aa: ASSTGRSPGAF
j_gene: TRBJ1-2; v_gene: TRBV9; CDR3aa: ASSVAGKAYGYT
j_gene: TRBJ2-1; v_gene: TRBV4-1; CDR3aa: ASSPGGNEQF
j_gene: TRBJ2-1; v_gene: TRBV6-6; CDR3aa: ASSRVADSYNEQF
j_gene: TRBJ2-6; v_gene: TRBV19; CDR3aa: ASSPRSSSGANVLT
j_gene: TRBJ2-5; v_gene: TRBV4-1; CDR3aa: ASSHTDRSEETQY
j_gene: TRBJ2-2; v_gene: TRBV10-1; CDR3aa: ASSEGTGEVGELF
j_gene: TRBJ1-1; v_gene: TRBV14; CDR3aa: ASSRIALGQGAYTEAF
j_gene: TRBJ1-1; v_gene: TRBV4-1; CDR3aa: ASSQVLGGTEAF
j_gene: TRBJ2-2; v_gene: TRBV4-1; CDR3aa: ASRVLGGATGELF
j_gene: TRBJ1-4; v_gene: TRBV7-9; CDR3aa: ASSLGPYRV
j_gene: TRBJ2-1; v_gene: TRBV28; CDR3aa: ASSLTGPGTYNEQF
j_gene: TRBJ2-7; v_gene: TRBV27; CDR3aa: ASSLRRQGEGEQY
j_gene: TRBJ2-7; v_gene: TRBV28; CDR3aa: ASSSGDSYEQY
j_gene: TRBJ1-2; v_gene: TRBV7-9; CDR3aa: ASSRNNGGIAEYGYT
j_gene: TRBJ2-5; v_gene: TRBV9; CDR3aa: ASSLPGETQY
j_gene: TRBJ1-3; v_gene: TRBV6-4; CDR3aa: ARAYHHRGPSFHLNTIY
j_gene: TRBJ1-4; v_gene: TRBV18; CDR3aa: ASSPLGGADEKLF
j_gene: TRBJ2-7; v_gene: TRBV6-1; CDR3aa: ASGLAGVYEQY
j_gene: TRBJ1-5; v_gene: TRBV19; CDR3aa: ASTGYGYQPQH
j_gene: TRBJ2-7; v_gene: TRBV7-2; CDR3aa: ASSLAQGKLSYEQY
j_gene: TRBJ2-5; v_gene: TRBV10-3; CDR3aa: AISDPTLTLGQETQY
j_gene: TRBJ2-7; v_gene: TRBV7-8; CDR3aa: ASSLVTGSGQGYEQY
j_gene: TRBJ2-3; v_gene: TRBV7-2; CDR3aa: ASSSLGLSEGNTQY
j_gene: TRBJ2-1; v_gene: TRBV28; CDR3aa: ASSRTSRSYNEQF
j_gene: TRBJ1-2; v_gene: TRBV6-4; CDR3aa: ASSDRDRGLYGYT
j_gene: TRBJ1-2; v_gene: TRBV27; CDR3aa: ASSLRWGDYGYT
j_gene: TRBJ1-1; v_gene: TRBV19; CDR3aa: ASSIQGDTEAF
j_gene: TRBJ1-2; v_gene: TRBV5-4; CDR3aa: ASSLETGNYGYT
j_gene: TRBJ2-1; v_gene: TRBV28; CDR3aa: ASSSQVGQF
j_gene: TRBJ1-1; v_gene: TRBV20-1; CDR3aa: SAMRKTEAF
j_gene: TRBJ2-2; v_gene: TRBV11-3; CDR3aa: ASSLAPGGWPNTGELF
j_gene: TRBJ1-3; v_gene: TRBV25-1; CDR3aa: ASSELRFTGNTIY
j_gene: TRBJ2-3; v_gene: TRBV27; CDR3aa: ASSTRQGRTDTQY
j_gene: TRBJ2-7; v_gene: TRBV6-6; CDR3aa: ASRASQGGSYEQY
j_gene: TRBJ2-5; v_gene: TRBV7-2; CDR3aa: ASSLARRRVETQY
j_gene: TRBJ2-1; v_gene: TRBV11-3; CDR3aa: ASSLDLVGGENEQF
j_gene: TRBJ2-3; v_gene: TRBV9; CDR3aa: ASMAGGLTDTQY
j_gene: TRBJ2-3; v_gene: TRBV6-4; CDR3aa: ASSTGGQTDTQY
j_gene: TRBJ1-2; v_gene: TRBV18; CDR3aa: ASSPGRGQGAHGYT
j_gene: TRBJ2-1; v_gene: TRBV9; CDR3aa: ASSPPTGRDVYNEQF
j_gene: TRBJ1-6; v_gene: TRBV25-1; CDR3aa: ASSESRSSPLH
j_gene: TRBJ1-2; v_gene: TRBV29-1; CDR3aa: SVGAGQGGYT
j_gene: TRBJ2-1; v_gene: TRBV5-1; CDR3aa: ASSLALASGPYNEQF
j_gene: TRBJ2-3; v_gene: TRBV28; CDR3aa: ASTQGSSTDTQY
j_gene: TRBJ1-5; v_gene: TRBV6-5; CDR3aa: ASSRQGEQPQH
j_gene: TRBJ1-2; v_gene: TRBV5-6; CDR3aa: ASARWGRGTDGYT
j_gene: TRBJ2-5; v_gene: TRBV6-5; CDR3aa: ASSSPGQGPQETQY
j_gene: TRBJ2-3; v_gene: TRBV6-1; CDR3aa: ASSDSGGNTDTQY
j_gene: TRBJ2-2; v_gene: TRBV9; CDR3aa: ASSGGGGTGELF